Listed below are T cell receptor beta chains from one sample, sequenced in a study of early stage breast cancer tumors. Method: immunoSEQ multiplex PCR; TCRdb's copy keeps in-frame clones and lacks some. The sample includes 45,000 to 50,000 clones, approximately 83% of them seen just once. The source material was blood. These receptors came from a person between 50 and 60 years old with breast cancer. Each CDR3 is given with its conserved first and last residue. Each record gives: clone size, J gene, D gene, V gene, CDR3 DNA, CDR3 protein. D genes are given only for firm matches. The size entry is marked missing in some rows and otherwise reads once, few, many or a size class.

NA,TRBJ1-1,NA,TRBV27,TGTGCCAGCAGTACCGTTCTGGGGATGAACACTGAAGCTTTCTTT,CASSTVLGMNTEAFF
NA,TRBJ2-7,TRBD2,TRBV7-2,TGTGCCAGCAGCAGTAGCGGGGCCAGCTCCTACGAGCAGTACTTC,CASSSSGASSYEQYF
NA,TRBJ2-7,NA,TRBV4-3,TGCGCCAGCAGCCAAGGTTCAGGGGCGGGGTACGAGCAGTACTTC,CASSQGSGAGYEQYF
NA,TRBJ2-3,TRBD2,TRBV25-1,TGTGCCAGCAGGCTAGCGGGATTAGGGGATACGCAGTATTTT,CASRLAGLGDTQYF
once,TRBJ2-7,NA,TRBV7-2,TGTGCCAGCAGCTTAGGAGGGTGGTACCAGGAGGCGCAGTACTTC,CASSLGGWYQEAQYF
NA,TRBJ2-1,NA,TRBV10-3,TGTGCCATATGGGACCAACCCTACAATGAGCAGTTCTTC,CAIWDQPYNEQFF
NA,TRBJ2-3,NA,TRBV10-3,TGTGCCATCAGTGAGTCGGGCCGACCTGGGATGGGTAGCACAGATACGCAGTATTTT,CAISESGRPGMGSTDTQYF
once,TRBJ1-1,NA,TRBV13,TGTGCCAGCAGCTTAGCGGCGTTCACTGAAGCTTTCTTT,CASSLAAFTEAFF
NA,TRBJ2-1,TRBD2,TRBV18,TGTGCCAGCTCACCACTAACTAGCGGGGCCAATGAGCAGTTCTTC,CASSPLTSGANEQFF
NA,TRBJ2-5,NA,TRBV11-3,TGTGCCAGCAGCCAGACCGAAGAGACCCAGTACTTC,CASSQTEETQYF
NA,TRBJ1-4,NA,TRBV7-8,TGTGCCAGCAGCTTAGAGAGGGCCGCAACTAATGAAAAACTGTTTTTT,CASSLERAATNEKLFF
NA,TRBJ2-3,NA,TRBV27,TGTGCCAGCAGGTTCGGGGGCACTAGCACAGATACGCAGTATTTT,CASRFGGTSTDTQYF
NA,TRBJ2-3,NA,TRBV5-1,TGCGCCAGCAGCTCCGGGACTGGCAAAACCACAGATACGCAGTATTTT,CASSSGTGKTTDTQYF
NA,TRBJ1-2,NA,TRBV12-5,TGTGCTAGTGGTTTGTACGGTCTCTATGGCTACACCTTC,CASGLYGLYGYTF
few,TRBJ2-1,TRBD2,TRBV4-2,TGTGCCAGCAGAGTAGCGGGAGGTACCTACAATGAGCAGTTCTTC,CASRVAGGTYNEQFF